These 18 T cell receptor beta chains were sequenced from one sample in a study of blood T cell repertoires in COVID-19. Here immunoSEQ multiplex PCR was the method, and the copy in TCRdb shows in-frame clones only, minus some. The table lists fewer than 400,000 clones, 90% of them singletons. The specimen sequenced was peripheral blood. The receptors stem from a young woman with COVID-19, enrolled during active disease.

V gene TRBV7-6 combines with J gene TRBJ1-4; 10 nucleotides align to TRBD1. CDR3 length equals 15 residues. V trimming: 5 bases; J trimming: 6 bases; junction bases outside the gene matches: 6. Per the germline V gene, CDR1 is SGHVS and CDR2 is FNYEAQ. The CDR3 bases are TGTGCCAGCAGCCTGACAGGGGGCTCGTATGAAAAACTGTTTTTT. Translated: CASSLTGGSYEKLFF.

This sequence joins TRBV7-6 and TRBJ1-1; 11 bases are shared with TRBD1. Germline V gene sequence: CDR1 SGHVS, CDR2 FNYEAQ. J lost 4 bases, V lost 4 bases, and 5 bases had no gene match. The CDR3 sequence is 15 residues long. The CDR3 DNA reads TGTGCCAGCAGCTCCGGGACAGGGGGATTCACTGAAGCTTTCTTT. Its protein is CASSSGTGGFTEAFF.

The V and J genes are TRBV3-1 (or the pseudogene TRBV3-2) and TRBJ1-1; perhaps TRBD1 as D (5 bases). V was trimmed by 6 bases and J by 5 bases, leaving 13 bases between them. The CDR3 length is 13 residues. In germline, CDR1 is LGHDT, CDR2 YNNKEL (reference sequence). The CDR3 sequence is CASSFGGETEAFF. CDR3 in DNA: TGTGCCAGCAGTTTCGGGGGGGAGACTGAAGCTTTCTTT.

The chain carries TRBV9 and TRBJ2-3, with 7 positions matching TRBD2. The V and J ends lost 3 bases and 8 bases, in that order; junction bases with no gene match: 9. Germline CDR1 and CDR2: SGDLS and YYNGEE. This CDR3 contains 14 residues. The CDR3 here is CASSGIGKRGTQYF. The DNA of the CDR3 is TGTGCCAGCAGCGGAATTGGGAAGCGGGGTACGCAGTATTTT.

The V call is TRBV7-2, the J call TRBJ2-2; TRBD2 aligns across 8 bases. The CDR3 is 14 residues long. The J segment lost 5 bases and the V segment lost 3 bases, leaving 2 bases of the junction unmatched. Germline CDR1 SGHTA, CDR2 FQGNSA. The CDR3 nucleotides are TGTGCCAGCAGCTTTCGCGGGAGGACCGGGGAGCTGTTTTTT. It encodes CASSFRGRTGELFF.

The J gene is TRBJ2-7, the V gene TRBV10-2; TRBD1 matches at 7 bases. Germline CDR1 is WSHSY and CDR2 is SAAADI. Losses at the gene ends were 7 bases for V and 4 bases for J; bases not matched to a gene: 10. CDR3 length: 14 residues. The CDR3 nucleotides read TGCGCCAGCATTAGGAGTCCACAGGGGTACGAGCAGTACTTC. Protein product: CASIRSPQGYEQYF.

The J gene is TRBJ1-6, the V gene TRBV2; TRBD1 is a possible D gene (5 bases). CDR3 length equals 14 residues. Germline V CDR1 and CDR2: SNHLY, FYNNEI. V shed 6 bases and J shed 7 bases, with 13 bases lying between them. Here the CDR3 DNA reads TGTGCCAGCAGCCCGGGGACTGTCAATTCACCCCTCCACTTT. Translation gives CASSPGTVNSPLHF.

CDR3 region: CASSFGLVASTDTQYF. In DNA, the CDR3 is TGTGCCAGTAGTTTCGGACTAGTCGCTAGCACAGATACGCAGTATTTT. The gene calls are TRBV19 and TRBJ2-3; 7 bases fit TRBD2. The CDR3 sequence is 16 residues long. The ends lost 5 bases at V and 0 bases at J; junction bases unmatched: 8. The V gene's germline CDR1 is LNHDA and CDR2 SQIVND (reference sequence). The entire variable domain, with the rest obtained from reference TRBV19 and TRBJ2-3, is as follows: DGGITQSPKYLFRKEGQNVTLSCEQNLNHDAMYWYRQDPGQGLRLIYYSQIVNDFQKGDIAEGYSVSREKKESFPLTVTSAQKNPTAFYLCASSFGLVASTDTQYFGPGTRLTVL.

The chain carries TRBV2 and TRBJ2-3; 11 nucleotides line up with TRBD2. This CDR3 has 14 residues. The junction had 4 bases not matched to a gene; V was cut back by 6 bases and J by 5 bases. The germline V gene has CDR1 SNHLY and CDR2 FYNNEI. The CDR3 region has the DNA TGTGCCAGCAGCTTAGCGGGAGGGGGAGATACGCAGTATTTT. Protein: CASSLAGGGDTQYF.

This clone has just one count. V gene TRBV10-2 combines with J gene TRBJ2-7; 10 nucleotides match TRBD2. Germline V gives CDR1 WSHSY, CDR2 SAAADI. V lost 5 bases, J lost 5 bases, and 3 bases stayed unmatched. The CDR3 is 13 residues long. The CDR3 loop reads CASSLAGGNEQYF. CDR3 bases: TGCGCCAGCAGTTTAGCGGGAGGTAACGAGCAGTACTTC.

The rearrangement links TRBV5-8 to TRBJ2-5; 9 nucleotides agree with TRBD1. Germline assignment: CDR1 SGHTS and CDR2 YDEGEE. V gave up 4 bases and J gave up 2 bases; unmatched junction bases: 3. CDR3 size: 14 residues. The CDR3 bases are TGTGCCAGCAGCGGGGGGACAGGGCAAGAGACCCAGTACTTC. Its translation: CASSGGTGQETQYF.

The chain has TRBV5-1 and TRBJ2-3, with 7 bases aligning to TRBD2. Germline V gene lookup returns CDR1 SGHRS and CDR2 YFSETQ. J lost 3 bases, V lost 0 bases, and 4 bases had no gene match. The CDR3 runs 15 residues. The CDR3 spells CASSLAWGGTDTQYF. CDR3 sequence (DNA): TGCGCCAGCAGCTTGGCCTGGGGAGGGACAGATACGCAGTATTTT.

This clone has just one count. The CDR3 DNA follows: TGTGCCAGCAGCCAAGCTGGCGGACAGGGGTCCCCCTACGGCTACACCTTC. Its translation is CASSQAGGQGSPYGYTF. V gene TRBV4-2 combines with J gene TRBJ1-2, with TRBD1 matching over 9 bases. CDR1 LGHNA and CDR2 YNFKEQ come from the germline V gene. CDR3 length: 17 residues. The junction had 14 bases not matched to a gene; V was cut back by 1 base and J by 8 bases.

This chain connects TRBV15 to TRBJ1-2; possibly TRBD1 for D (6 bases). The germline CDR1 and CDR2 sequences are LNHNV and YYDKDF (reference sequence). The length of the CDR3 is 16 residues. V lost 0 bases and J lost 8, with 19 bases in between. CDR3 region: CATSRDREQGRVGYTF. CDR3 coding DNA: TGTGCCACCAGCAGAGACCGAGAGCAGGGGCGGGTGGGCTACACCTTC.

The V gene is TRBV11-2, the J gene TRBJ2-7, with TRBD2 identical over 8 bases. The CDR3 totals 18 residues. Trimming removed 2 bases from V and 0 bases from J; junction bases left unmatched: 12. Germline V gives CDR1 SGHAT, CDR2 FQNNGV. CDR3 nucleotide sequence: TGTGCCAGCAGCTTAAATTCAGGCGGAGCGGGGGCCTCCTACGAGCAGTACTTC. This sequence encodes CASSLNSGGAGASYEQYF.

The CDR3 sequence: CASSEMTGSYNEQFF. The CDR3 nucleotides are TGTGCCAGCAGTGAAATGACAGGTTCCTACAATGAGCAGTTCTTC. The rearrangement links TRBV6-1 to TRBJ2-1; D possibly corresponds to TRBD1 (6 bases). Germline V gene lookup returns CDR1 MNHNS and CDR2 SASEGT. CDR3 size: 15 residues. Trimming took 2 bases from V and 1 from J, leaving 9 bases between them.

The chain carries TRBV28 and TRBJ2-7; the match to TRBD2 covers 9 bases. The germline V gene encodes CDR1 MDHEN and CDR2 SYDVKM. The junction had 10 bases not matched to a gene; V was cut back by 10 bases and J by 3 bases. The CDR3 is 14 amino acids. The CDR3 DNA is TGTGCCACCCGAGAAGCGGGGGGACTCTACGAGCAGTACTTC. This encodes CATREAGGLYEQYF.

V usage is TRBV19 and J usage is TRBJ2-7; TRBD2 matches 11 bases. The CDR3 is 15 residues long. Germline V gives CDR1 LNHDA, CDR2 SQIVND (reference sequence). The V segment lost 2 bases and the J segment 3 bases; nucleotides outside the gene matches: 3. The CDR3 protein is CASSIFGTSGYEQYF. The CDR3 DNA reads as TGTGCCAGTAGTATATTCGGGACTAGCGGCTACGAGCAGTACTTC.